The 25 T cell receptor beta chains below were found in one sample sequenced in a study of EBV T-cell therapy then PD-1 blockade in nasopharyngeal carcinoma. No antigen has been identified for these receptors. Sample treatment: AdE1-LMPpoly-expanded autologous EBV-specific T-cell therapy followed by anti-PD-1 nivolumab. Method: immunoSEQ multiplex PCR; TCRdb's copy keeps in-frame clones and lacks some. The repertoire holds about 17,000 clones, around four fifths seen once, with less than 30% in the top ten. This specimen consisted of CD8+ T cells from blood, obtained at day 0 from a patient whose treatment included autologous EBV-specific T cells and nivolumab. These receptor sequences come from a man aged 35-49 years with nasopharyngeal carcinoma.

The gene calls are TRBV28 and TRBJ2-5; 14 nucleotides match TRBD2. The CDR3 is 16 residues long. Per the germline V gene, CDR1 is MDHEN and CDR2 is SYDVKM. J was trimmed by 7 bases and V by 3 bases; bases with no gene match: 7. CDR3: CASSLGTSGGPWTQYF. Written as DNA, the CDR3 is TGTGCCAGCAGTTTGGGGACTAGCGGGGGACCTTGGACCCAGTACTTC.

This sequence joins TRBV24-1 and TRBJ2-4; D not resolved. Germline V gene sequence: CDR1 KGHDR, CDR2 SFDVKD. V lost 7 bases to trimming and J lost 6 bases, with 15 bases between them. CDR3 length: 14 residues. This CDR3 is CATSLTGNPNIQYF. CDR3 coding DNA: TGTGCCACCAGCCTGACCGGCAACCCAAACATTCAGTACTTC.

This chain joins TRBV7-2 and TRBJ1-3; TRBD1 matches at 7 bases. V trimming: 5 bases; J trimming: 4 bases; junction bases outside the gene matches: 8. This CDR3 is 15 amino acids long. Germline CDR1 SGHTA, CDR2 FQGNSA. The CDR3 DNA follows: TGTGCCAGCAGCCCCCGTGCAGGGGGAGGAAACACCATATATTTT. Translating gives CASSPRAGGGNTIYF.

The CDR3 reads CASSHYSGGDQPQHF. The CDR3 region has the DNA TGTGCCAGCAGTCACTATTCAGGGGGAGATCAGCCCCAGCATTTT. J is TRBJ1-5 and V is TRBV6-5; 7 positions match TRBD1. The CDR3 consists of 15 residues. After removal of 5 bases from V and 5 bases from J, the junction contained 9 bases not matched to a gene. Per the germline V gene, CDR1 is MNHEY and CDR2 is SVGAGI.

The rearrangement links TRBV9 to TRBJ1-1, with 11 positions matching TRBD1. This CDR3 has 15 amino acids. The V segment lost 3 bases and the J segment 4 bases; nucleotides outside the gene matches: 5. Germline CDR1 reads SGDLS; CDR2 reads YYNGEE. The DNA for the CDR3 is TGTGCCAGCAGCGACGGGACAGGGGGTTTCACTGAAGCTTTCTTT. Amino acid sequence: CASSDGTGGFTEAFF.

The chain has TRBV27 and TRBJ2-7; a possible D gene is TRBD1 (5 bases). There are 15 residues in the CDR3. Germline lookup yields CDR1 MNHEY and CDR2 SMNVEV (reference sequence). Deletions cut 3 bases from V and 1 base from J, with 13 bases between. CDR3 DNA sequence: TGTGCCAGCAGTTTTGTGACAGCCATTTCCTACGAGCAGTACTTC. Protein product: CASSFVTAISYEQYF.

This rearrangement joins TRBV3-1 (or the pseudogene TRBV3-2) to TRBJ1-2; D gene unclear. Per the germline V gene, CDR1 is LGHDT and CDR2 is YNNKEL (reference sequence). The CDR3 runs to 11 residues. The ends were cut back, 8 bases at V and 7 bases at J, with 11 bases in the middle. CDR3 sequence: CASGPRGGYTF. Here the CDR3 DNA reads TGTGCCAGCGGGCCCCGAGGTGGCTACACCTTC.

This rearrangement joins TRBV6-4 to TRBJ1-2; D remains unclear. Germline values: CDR1 MRHNA, CDR2 SNTAGT. Deletions cut 0 bases from V and 8 bases from J, with 13 bases between. The CDR3 contains 14 residues. CDR3 sequence reads: CASSDSESGGGYTF. CDR3 in DNA: TGTGCCAGCAGTGACTCGGAGTCAGGCGGAGGCTACACCTTC.

The CDR3 DNA reads TGCGCCAGCAGCGGCCGACAGGGGGCAAGAGAGACCCAGTACTTC. Amino acid sequence: CASSGRQGARETQYF. J is TRBJ2-5 and V is TRBV4-1; 10 positions match TRBD1. Germline lookup yields CDR1 MGHRA and CDR2 YSYEKL. J gave up 4 bases and V 5 bases, and 7 bases lay outside the gene matches. The CDR3 spans 15 residues.

This clone was detected once. V usage is TRBV7-9 and J usage is TRBJ2-5; D possibly matches TRBD1 or TRBD2 (6 bases each). V dropped 5 bases and J dropped 7 bases, with 17 bases sitting between them. There are 14 residues in the CDR3. The germline gives CDR1 SEHNR, CDR2 FQNEAQ (reference sequence). CDR3 sequence: CASSPESGEVTQYF. DNA for the CDR3: TGTGCCAGCAGCCCCGAATCAGGGGAGGTGACCCAGTACTTC.

This chain connects TRBV9 to TRBJ2-5; D might be TRBD1 (6 bases). The CDR3 is 14 amino acids. V lost 3 bases, J lost 2 bases, and 11 bases lay in between. CDR1 is SGDLS and CDR2 is YYNGEE in the germline V gene. In nucleotides, the CDR3 is TGTGCCAGCAGCGGATCGGGACATCAAGAGACCCAGTACTTC. Translating it yields CASSGSGHQETQYF.

CDR3 loop: CASSHRTTSGANVLTF. Written as DNA, the CDR3 is TGTGCCAGCAGCCACCGGACTACCTCTGGGGCCAACGTCCTGACTTTC. The rearrangement links TRBV14 to TRBJ2-6; TRBD2 is a possible D gene (6 bases). This CDR3 is built from 16 residues. The germline CDR1 and CDR2 sequences are SGHDN and FVKESK. Deletions cut 3 bases from V and 0 bases from J, with 9 bases between.

The chain uses TRBV7-9 and TRBJ2-7; 12 nucleotides line up with TRBD2. The CDR3 spans 15 residues. Germline V gives CDR1 SEHNR, CDR2 FQNEAQ (reference sequence). J gave up 2 bases and V 4 bases, and 3 bases lay outside the gene matches. CDR3: CASSSLAGGPYEQYF. The CDR3 DNA is TGTGCCAGCAGCTCCCTAGCGGGGGGGCCCTACGAGCAGTACTTC.

The chain carries TRBV29-1 and TRBJ1-2; 10 positions agree with TRBD1. Germline V lookup: CDR1 SQVTM, CDR2 ANQGSEA. This CDR3 is built from 16 residues. Trimming cost V 1 base and J 5 bases; bases outside gene matches: 10. CDR3 region: CSVEALDAGQGYGYTF. Here the CDR3 DNA reads TGCAGCGTTGAAGCCCTCGACGCGGGACAGGGGTATGGCTACACCTTC.

This chain connects TRBV4-1 to TRBJ2-2, with 7 bases lining up with TRBD1. Germline V CDR1 and CDR2: MGHRA, YSYEKL. J gave up 0 bases and V 5 bases, and 6 bases lay outside the gene matches. This CDR3 is built from 16 residues. CDR3 nucleotides: TGCGCCAGCAGCTCGTGGACAGGCGCGAACACCGGGGAGCTGTTTTTT. The encoded protein is CASSSWTGANTGELFF.

Only a few counts were recorded for this clone. The rearrangement uses TRBV27 and TRBJ2-2; D not certain. This CDR3 has 12 amino acids. V lost 5 bases to trimming and J lost 5 bases, with 6 bases between them. Germline V lookup: CDR1 MNHEY, CDR2 SMNVEV (reference sequence). This chain's CDR3 is CASSGWTGELFF. The CDR3 bases are TGTGCCAGCAGTGGCTGGACCGGGGAGCTGTTTTTT.

V is TRBV19 and J is TRBJ1-1, with a possible D match to TRBD1 (5 bases). Trimming took off 3 bases at V and 4 bases at J, with 9 bases between the two ends. CDR1 is LNHDA and CDR2 is SQIVND in the germline V gene (reference sequence). CDR3 length: 13 residues. CDR3 loop: CASSIGGTTEAFF. CDR3 DNA sequence: TGTGCCAGTAGTATTGGGGGGACCACTGAAGCTTTCTTT.

The chain links TRBV7-2 to TRBJ2-7; TRBD2 might be the D (7 bases). Germline V gives CDR1 SGHTA, CDR2 FQGNSA. Trimming stripped 5 bases from V and 4 bases from J, with 18 bases between. This CDR3 comprises 15 residues. The CDR3 DNA sequence: TGTGCCAGCAGCCCAGGGGCGGGGGCGGTTTACGAGCAGTACTTC. It encodes CASSPGAGAVYEQYF. The full variable domain, with the rest looked up from reference TRBV7-2 and TRBJ2-7, is GAGVSQSPSNKVTEKGKDVELRCDPISGHTALYWYRQSLGQGLEFLIYFQGNSAPDKSGLPSDRFSAERTGGSVSTLTIQRTQQEDSAVYLCASSPGAGAVYEQYFGPGTRLTVT.

This chain joins TRBV6-5 and TRBJ2-3; 11 nucleotides align to TRBD1. The CDR3 loop spans 15 amino acids. With V trimmed by 6 bases and J by 4 bases, 6 bases remained unmatched. The germline gives CDR1 MNHEY, CDR2 SVGAGI. CDR3 nucleotide sequence: TGTGCCAGCAGAAAGGACAGGGGGCTGGCAGATACGCAGTATTTT. It specifies CASRKDRGLADTQYF.

Written as DNA, the CDR3 is TGTGCCAGCAGTGCAACCGGGGAGAACACTGAAGCTTTCTTT. It specifies CASSATGENTEAFF. The chain recombines TRBV6-2 or TRBV6-3 with TRBJ1-1; D not certain. V dropped 5 bases and J dropped 1 base, with 11 bases sitting between them. CDR3 length equals 14 residues. CDR1 and CDR2 (germline): MNHEY, SVGEGT.

The chain employs TRBV6-6 and TRBJ2-7; D perhaps matches TRBD1 (6 bases). V was trimmed by 6 bases and J by 5 bases, leaving 20 bases between them. The CDR3 runs 15 residues. Germline CDR1 and CDR2: MNHNY and SVGAGI (reference sequence). This CDR3 is CASSDRGRGVHEQYF. The CDR3 region has the DNA TGTGCCAGCAGCGATCGGGGCAGGGGAGTCCACGAGCAGTACTTC.

This chain joins TRBV7-2 and TRBJ1-5, with D uncertain. V shed 2 bases and J shed 0 bases, with 8 bases lying between them. The CDR3 has 15 amino acids. Germline V gene lookup returns CDR1 SGHTA and CDR2 FQGNSA. CDR3 protein: CASSLLPNSNQPQHF. The CDR3 coding sequence is TGTGCCAGCAGCTTACTACCGAATAGCAATCAGCCCCAGCATTTT.

V and J are TRBV6-5 and TRBJ1-6, with a possible D match to TRBD1 (5 bases). Germline V CDR1 and CDR2: MNHEY, SVGAGI. This CDR3 has 13 residues. V was clipped by 10 bases and J by 10 bases, with 17 bases between them. This CDR3 reads CATLGREGSPLHF. The CDR3 DNA sequence: TGTGCCACACTGGGCAGGGAAGGATCACCCCTCCACTTT.

The chain carries TRBV4-1 and TRBJ2-3; 8 nucleotides line up with TRBD2. The CDR3 loop spans 17 amino acids. The ends lost 0 bases at V and 2 bases at J; junction bases unmatched: 7. Per germline, CDR1 MGHRA and CDR2 YSYEKL. The CDR3 bases are TGCGCCAGCAGCCAAGAGGGAGCGGGGGTATCCACAGATACGCAGTATTTT. Protein: CASSQEGAGVSTDTQYF.

This clone was seen only once. V and J are TRBV7-8 and TRBJ2-3; D not resolved. Germline CDR1 reads SGHVS; CDR2 reads FQNEAQ. The CDR3 is 12 amino acids. Trimming took off 3 bases at V and 3 bases at J, with 4 bases between the two ends. DNA of the CDR3: TGTGCCAGCAGCTTGGGAACAGATACGCAGTATTTT. It yields the protein CASSLGTDTQYF.